Shown below are 21 T cell receptor beta chains from a single sample sequenced in a study of blood T cell repertoires in COVID-19. The table came from immunoSEQ multiplex PCR; TCRdb's copy has only in-frame clones and leaves some out. The table records 150,000 to 200,000 clones, 60% to 80% of them present only once. The sample was peripheral blood. These receptors all stem from a woman in her 70s with acute or convalescent COVID-19.

The chain is built from TRBV24-1 and TRBJ1-2, with TRBD1 matching 9 bases. This CDR3 is 16 amino acids long. CDR1 and CDR2 from the germline V gene are KGHDR and SFDVKD. V shed 4 bases, J shed 5 bases, and the junction held 10 bases outside the gene matches. CDR3 DNA sequence: TGTGCCACCAGTGAGCCAACGACGACAGGGGGGTATGGCTACACCTTC. It specifies CATSEPTTTGGYGYTF.

This rearrangement joins TRBV19 to TRBJ1-2; 9 bases line up with TRBD1. Germline CDR1 and CDR2: LNHDA and SQIVND (reference sequence). Trimming removed 5 bases from V and 6 bases from J; junction bases left unmatched: 13. CDR3 length equals 16 residues. The CDR3 sequence: CASSFDPSGTGHGYTF. In DNA form, the CDR3 reads TGTGCCAGTAGTTTTGACCCTTCCGGGACAGGGCATGGCTACACCTTC.

Note on this clone: This may arise from a read error, as a much more abundant clone is one base away. Other DNA sequences in the sample encode the same CDR3. J is TRBJ2-3 and V is TRBV3-1 (or the pseudogene TRBV3-2); 10 nucleotides align to TRBD2. CDR3 length: 15 amino acids. Trimming took 4 bases from V and 2 from J; bases not matched to a gene: 3. Germline lookup yields CDR1 LGHDT and CDR2 YNNKEL (reference sequence). The CDR3 nucleotides are TGTGCCAGCAGCCTCGGACTAGCGGTCACAGATACGCAGTATTTT. It specifies CASSLGLAVTDTQYF.

The V call is TRBV2, the J call TRBJ2-1; unclear D gene. Germline CDR1 SNHLY, CDR2 FYNNEI. The CDR3 length is 13 residues. The ends were cut back, 3 bases at V and 7 bases at J, with 10 bases in the middle. The CDR3 DNA follows: TGTGCCAGCAGTGACTCGGGTTGGAATGAGCAGTTCTTC. Translated, it gives CASSDSGWNEQFF.

The chain uses TRBV29-1 and TRBJ2-5, with TRBD2 matching over 7 bases. In germline, CDR1 is SQVTM, CDR2 ANQGSEA. With 7 bases clipped from V and 5 bases from J, the junction kept 7 bases outside the gene matches. The CDR3 sequence is 12 residues long. The CDR3 nucleotides read TGCAGCGCCTGGGGGGAGGGGGAGACCCAGTACTTC. This encodes CSAWGEGETQYF.

The chain joins TRBV2 to TRBJ2-1; D is possibly TRBD2 (5 bases). Deletions cut 6 bases from V and 6 bases from J, with 18 bases between. Per the germline V gene, CDR1 is SNHLY and CDR2 is FYNNEI. There are 15 residues in the CDR3. The CDR3 nucleotides read TGTGCCAGCAGGGCCCAAAGGCTGGGGAGCAATGAGCAGTTCTTC. This codes for CASRAQRLGSNEQFF.

The V call is TRBV5-1, the J call TRBJ2-7, with 11 positions matching TRBD1. With 3 bases clipped from V and 3 bases from J, the junction kept 2 bases outside the gene matches. The germline gives CDR1 SGHRS, CDR2 YFSETQ. The CDR3 sequence is 14 residues long. CDR3 nucleotide sequence: TGCGCCAGCAGCTCGGGACAGGGGGACTACGAGCAGTACTTC. Protein sequence: CASSSGQGDYEQYF.

V and J are TRBV4-2 and TRBJ2-1; TRBD2 matches 11 bases. Germline assignment: CDR1 LGHNA and CDR2 YNFKEQ. After removal of 2 bases from V and 2 bases from J, the junction contained 2 bases not matched to a gene. The CDR3 covers 16 residues. CDR3 nucleotides: TGTGCCAGCAGCCAACAACTAGCGGGAGCCTACAATGAGCAGTTCTTC. It specifies CASSQQLAGAYNEQFF.

The genes are TRBV19 and TRBJ2-3; 9 nucleotides agree with TRBD2. Germline assignment: CDR1 LNHDA and CDR2 SQIVND (reference sequence). The CDR3 is made up of 14 amino acids. The ends lost 7 bases at V and 3 bases at J; junction bases unmatched: 5. CDR3 sequence: CASTRGRATDTQYF. The CDR3, as DNA: TGTGCCAGTACCCGCGGGAGGGCAACAGATACGCAGTATTTT.

This clone was counted only a few times. The genes are TRBV5-4 and TRBJ1-1, with TRBD1 matching 10 bases. Germline V gene sequence: CDR1 SGHNT, CDR2 YYREEE (reference sequence). The ends lost 2 bases at V and 4 bases at J; junction bases unmatched: 5. CDR3 length: 15 residues. This chain's CDR3 is CASSFRQGAVTEAFF. The DNA of the CDR3 is TGTGCCAGCAGCTTTCGACAGGGGGCTGTCACTGAAGCTTTCTTT.

The genes are TRBV18 and TRBJ2-7; 7 nucleotides agree with TRBD1. This CDR3 has 15 residues. The germline V gene has CDR1 KGHSH and CDR2 LQKENI. J was trimmed by 5 bases and V by 3 bases; bases with no gene match: 10. The CDR3 sequence: CASSPPTGRLHEQYF. The CDR3 DNA follows: TGTGCCAGCTCACCTCCGACAGGGAGACTGCACGAGCAGTACTTC.

This clone has a handful of counts. This chain links TRBV30 with TRBJ2-7, with D tentatively TRBD1 (5 bases). Per the germline V gene, CDR1 is GTSNPN and CDR2 is SVGIG (reference sequence). V shed 5 bases and J shed 0 bases, with 17 bases lying between them. CDR3 length: 15 residues. The CDR3 DNA is TGTGCCTGGGGCGTAGGGGCCACAAGCTCCTACGAGCAGTACTTC. It yields the protein CAWGVGATSSYEQYF.

This clone was detected only a few times. The chain couples TRBV7-3 to TRBJ1-2; no clear D gene. Germline CDR1 SGHTA, CDR2 FQGTGA. The CDR3 has 13 residues. V gave up 11 bases and J gave up 0 bases, with 13 bases separating them. The CDR3 is CALGGSANYGYTF. The CDR3 coding sequence is TGTGCCCTGGGAGGATCAGCTAACTATGGCTACACCTTC. Supplemented by reference TRBV7-3 and TRBJ1-2, the full variable domain reads GAGVSQTPSNKVTEKGKYVELRCDPISGHTALYWYRQSLGQGPEFLIYFQGTGAADDSGLPNDRFFAVRPEGSVSTLKIQRTERGDSAVYLCALGGSANYGYTFGSGTRLTVV.

With regard to this clone: This specimen includes other DNA sequences encoding the same CDR3. The chain uses TRBV7-2 and TRBJ2-3; D might be TRBD2 (5 bases). This CDR3 comprises 15 residues. Germline CDR1 reads SGHTA; CDR2 reads FQGNSA. The germline V and J ends were trimmed by 1 base and 0 bases, with 8 bases remaining between them. The DNA of the CDR3 is TGTGCCAGCAGCTTAGGTTCGGGGAGCACAGATACGCAGTATTTT. It specifies CASSLGSGSTDTQYF. Complete variable domain (other parts from reference TRBV7-2 and TRBJ2-3): GAGVSQSPSNKVTEKGKDVELRCDPISGHTALYWYRQSLGQGLEFLIYFQGNSAPDKSGLPSDRFSAERTGGSVSTLTIQRTQQEDSAVYLCASSLGSGSTDTQYFGPGTRLTVL.

V gene TRBV5-1 combines with J gene TRBJ2-1; 9 bases match TRBD2. This CDR3 comprises 15 residues. Germline trimming cut 2 bases from V and 5 bases from J; bases unmatched to any gene: 5. Germline values: CDR1 SGHRS, CDR2 YFSETQ. CDR3 DNA: TGCGCCAGCAGCTTTTCTAGCGGGATCGACAATGAGCAGTTCTTC. Its protein product is CASSFSSGIDNEQFF.

This clone turned up a few times. The rearrangement links TRBV3-1 (or the pseudogene TRBV3-2) to TRBJ1-1; D gene uncertain. Germline values: CDR1 LGHDT, CDR2 YNNKEL (reference sequence). This CDR3 spans 16 amino acids. V was pared by 4 bases and J by 4 bases, with 19 bases between. The CDR3 is CASSPLFNRGGTEAFF. The CDR3 region has the DNA TGTGCCAGCAGCCCCCTCTTTAATCGCGGAGGCACTGAAGCTTTCTTT.

The chain couples TRBV6-5 to TRBJ2-2; tentatively, D is TRBD2 (5 bases). Trimming removed 8 bases at V and 4 bases at J, with 11 bases between. Germline CDR1 is MNHEY and CDR2 is SVGAGI. The CDR3 contains 13 residues. DNA of the CDR3: TGTGCCAGCGAGAGGGTGGGCACCGGGGAGCTGTTTTTT. Protein product: CASERVGTGELFF.

This clone was seen ten or more times. This chain connects TRBV9 to TRBJ2-2; D is perhaps TRBD1 (5 bases). V was clipped by 5 bases and J by 5 bases, with 10 bases between them. CDR1 is SGDLS, CDR2 YYNGEE, per germline. The CDR3 runs to 13 residues. The CDR3 protein is CASRGKGTGELFF. In DNA, the CDR3 is TGTGCCAGCAGGGGGAAGGGGACCGGGGAGCTGTTTTTT.

This clone has only a few counts. This chain links TRBV21-1 with TRBJ1-2; the tabulated D call, TRBD1, remains unverified against the DNA. TRBV21-1 is labeled a pseudogene. The CDR3 totals 14 residues. The DNA of the CDR3 is TGTGCCAGCAGCACTCGACAGGGAGGAAATGGCTACACCTTC. This translates into CASSTRQGGNGYTF.

The V and J genes are TRBV3-1 (or the pseudogene TRBV3-2) and TRBJ2-2, with a weak D call TRBD2 (6 bases). This CDR3 comprises 14 residues. CDR1 is LGHDT, CDR2 YNNKEL, per germline (reference sequence). Trimming stripped 3 bases from V and 5 bases from J, with 10 bases between. The CDR3 reads CASSHGTQTGELFF. CDR3 DNA: TGTGCCAGCAGCCACGGGACTCAGACCGGGGAGCTGTTTTTT.

This chain uses TRBV5-1 with TRBJ1-6, with D uncertain. With 0 bases removed from V and 9 bases from J, the gap between germline ends came to 7 bases. Germline CDR1 is SGHRS and CDR2 is YFSETQ. There are 13 residues in the CDR3. This CDR3 reads CASSLVVGSPLHF. The CDR3 coding sequence is TGCGCCAGCAGCTTGGTAGTCGGTTCACCCCTCCACTTT. Drawing the rest from reference TRBV5-1 and TRBJ1-6, the complete variable domain is KAGVTQTPRYLIKTRGQQVTLSCSPISGHRSVSWYQQTPGQGLQFLFEYFSETQRNKGNFPGRFSGRQFSNSRSEMNVSTLELGDSALYLCASSLVVGSPLHFGNGTRLTVT.